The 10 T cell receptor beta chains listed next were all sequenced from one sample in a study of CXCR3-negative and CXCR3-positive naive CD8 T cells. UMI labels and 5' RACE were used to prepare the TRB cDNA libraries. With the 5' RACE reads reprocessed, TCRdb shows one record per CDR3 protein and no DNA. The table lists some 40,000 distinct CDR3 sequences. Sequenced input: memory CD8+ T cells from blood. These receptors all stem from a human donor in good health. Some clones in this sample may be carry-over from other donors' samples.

CDR3 region: CSVATGPTEAFF. V gene TRBV29-1 combines with J gene TRBJ1-1; TCRdb gives TRBD1 as the D gene, but with no DNA this cannot be confirmed. This CDR3 spans 12 amino acids. Germline V gene sequence: CDR1 SQVTM, CDR2 ANQGSEA.

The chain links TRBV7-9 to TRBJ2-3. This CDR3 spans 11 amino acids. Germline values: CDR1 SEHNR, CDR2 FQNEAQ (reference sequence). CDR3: CASSRSDTQYF. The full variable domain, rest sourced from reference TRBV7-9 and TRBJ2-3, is DTGVSQNPRHKITKRGQNVTFRCDPISEHNRLYWYRQTLGQGPEFLTYFQNEAQLEKSRLLSDRFSAERPKGSFSTLEIQRTEQGDSAMYLCASSRSDTQYFGPGTRLTVL.

The CDR3 protein is CASSQPRDSTDTQYF. The J gene is TRBJ2-3, the V gene TRBV28; the D call of TRBD1 rests on TCRdb alone, since no DNA is present to check it. CDR3 length: 15 residues. In germline, CDR1 is MDHEN, CDR2 SYDVKM.

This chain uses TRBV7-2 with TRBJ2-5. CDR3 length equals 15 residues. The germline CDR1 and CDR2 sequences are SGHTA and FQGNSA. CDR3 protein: CASSLALGIQETQYF.

The CDR3: CASSSGFSGNTIYF. This rearrangement joins TRBV7-8 to TRBJ1-3. The germline V gene has CDR1 SGHVS and CDR2 FQNEAQ. This CDR3 has 14 amino acids.

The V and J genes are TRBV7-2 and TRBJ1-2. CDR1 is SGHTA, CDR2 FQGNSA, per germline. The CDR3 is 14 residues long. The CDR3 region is CASSRSRVGYGYTF.

The CDR3 here is CASSTCLGFSPGSYNEQFF. The rearrangement joins TRBV21-1 to TRBJ2-1; TCRdb selects TRBD1, and the lack of DNA leaves this call unchecked. TRBV21-1 is flagged as a pseudogene. The CDR3 sequence is 19 residues long.

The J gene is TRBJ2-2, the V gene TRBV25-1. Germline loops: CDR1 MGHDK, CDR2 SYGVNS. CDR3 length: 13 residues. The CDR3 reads CASSGLNTGELFF. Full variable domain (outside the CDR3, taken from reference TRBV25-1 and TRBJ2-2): EADIYQTPRYLVIGTGKKITLECSQTMGHDKMYWYQQDPGMELHLIHYSYGVNSTEKGDLSSESTVSRIRTEHFPLTLESARPSHTSQYLCASSGLNTGELFFGEGSRLTVL.

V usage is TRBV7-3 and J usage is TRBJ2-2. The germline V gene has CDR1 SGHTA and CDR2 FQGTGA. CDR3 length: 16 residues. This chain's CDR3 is CASSLIGRTNTGELFF.

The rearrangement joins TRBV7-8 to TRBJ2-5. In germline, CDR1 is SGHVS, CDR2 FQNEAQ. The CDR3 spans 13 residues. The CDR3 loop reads CASRSDVQETQYF.